Listed below are T cell receptor beta chains from one sample, sequenced in a study of response to subunit inactivated influenza vaccine. One entry per CDR3 protein results from TCRdb running MiXCR on the RT-PCR reads. The table records more than 700,000 distinct CDR3 sequences, 21% of them present only once. The sequencing here drew on PBMCs from blood, taken roughly 5 days after vaccination. Receptors originate from a man aged 45-65 years who received an inactivated influenza vaccine. Both conserved end residues are part of each CDR3. The D gene is left open where the match is weak. Clone size, where shown, is once, few, many, or a class for clones that have expanded.

d_call: -
clone_size: -
j_call: TRBJ2-7
v_call: TRBV20-1
cdr3_aa: CSASTSGIYEQYF
cdr3_nt: TGCAGTGCTAGCACCTCAGGGATATACGAGCAGTACTTC

d_call: -
clone_size: few
j_call: TRBJ1-2
v_call: TRBV5-4
cdr3_aa: CASSLQGTLKYGYTF
cdr3_nt: TGTGCCAGCAGCTTGCAGGGGACGCTGAAATATGGCTACACCTTC

d_call: TRBD1
clone_size: -
j_call: TRBJ2-5
v_call: TRBV7-9
cdr3_aa: CASSLTRGQIETQYF
cdr3_nt: TGTGCCAGCAGCTTAACACGGGGACAGATAGAGACCCAGTACTTC

d_call: -
clone_size: -
j_call: TRBJ2-7
v_call: TRBV5-6
cdr3_aa: CASSLGGIKVDEQYF
cdr3_nt: TGTGCCAGCAGCCTTGGGGGGATAAAGGTCGACGAGCAGTACTTC

d_call: -
clone_size: -
j_call: TRBJ1-6
v_call: TRBV7-2
cdr3_aa: CASSFTVYNSPLHF
cdr3_nt: TGTGCCAGCAGCTTTACGGTTTATAATTCACCCCTCCACTTT

d_call: -
clone_size: -
j_call: TRBJ2-7
v_call: TRBV11-2
cdr3_aa: CASSFDSGATYEQYF
cdr3_nt: TGTGCCAGCAGCTTCGACTCCGGGGCGACCTACGAGCAGTACTTC

d_call: -
clone_size: -
j_call: TRBJ1-1
v_call: TRBV15
cdr3_aa: CATSRDWGQTNTEAFF
cdr3_nt: TGTGCCACCAGCAGAGATTGGGGGCAGACGAACACTGAAGCTTTCTTT

d_call: TRBD2
clone_size: -
j_call: TRBJ2-7
v_call: TRBV11-2
cdr3_aa: CASHSGGELYEQYF
cdr3_nt: TGTGCCTCCCATAGCGGGGGGGAGCTCTACGAGCAGTACTTC

d_call: -
clone_size: few
j_call: TRBJ2-7
v_call: TRBV18
cdr3_aa: CASSPQPGAVREQYF
cdr3_nt: TGTGCCAGCTCACCACAGCCGGGAGCTGTGAGGGAGCAGTACTTC

d_call: -
clone_size: few
j_call: TRBJ2-2
v_call: TRBV7-7
cdr3_aa: CASSSTGTNTGELFF
cdr3_nt: TGTGCTAGCAGCTCGACAGGCACGAACACCGGGGAGCTGTTTTTT